Shown below are 17 T cell receptor beta chains from a single sample sequenced in a study of T cell responses to AZD1222 COVID-19 vaccine. Libraries were prepared by immunoSEQ multiplex PCR; TCRdb keeps only in-frame clonotypes and omits some of them. The sample carries roughly 150,000 clones, 92% recorded once. This specimen was peripheral blood, taken on day 0 of AZD1222 vaccination. These receptors all stem from an adult in good health.

The chain joins TRBV7-2 to TRBJ2-1; 10 positions match TRBD2. Germline CDR1 reads SGHTA; CDR2 reads FQGNSA. The J segment lost 8 bases and the V segment lost 1 base, leaving 8 bases of the junction unmatched. The CDR3 runs 16 residues. This chain's CDR3 is CASSLVLASGSDEQFF. DNA for the CDR3: TGTGCCAGCAGCTTAGTTTTGGCTAGCGGGAGTGATGAGCAGTTCTTC.

The rearrangement uses TRBV29-1 and TRBJ1-2; TRBD1 matches at 10 bases. Germline V gene lookup returns CDR1 SQVTM and CDR2 ANQGSEA. Trimming removed 2 bases from V and 14 bases from J; junction bases left unmatched: 8. This CDR3 has 12 residues. The CDR3 nucleotides read TGCAGCGTTGAACTCCGGGACAGGGGTGCGACCTTC. Translated, it gives CSVELRDRGATF. The full variable domain, its missing parts supplied by reference TRBV29-1 and TRBJ1-2, is SAVISQKPSRDICQRGTSLTIQCQVDSQVTMMFWYRQQPGQSLTLIATANQGSEATYESGFVIDKFPISRPNLTFSTLTVSNMSPEDSSIYLCSVELRDRGATFGSGTRLTVV.

The rearrangement uses TRBV7-9 and TRBJ2-1, with 14 bases lining up with TRBD2. Germline values: CDR1 SEHNR, CDR2 FQNEAQ (reference sequence). The CDR3 is 14 residues long. V shed 5 bases, J shed 15 bases, and the junction held 9 bases outside the gene matches. The CDR3 bases are TGTGCCAGCAGCCCGCGACTAGCGGGAGGGCCACGGTTCTTC. Its protein product is CASSPRLAGGPRFF.

CDR3: CASSLGTQNQPQHF. CDR3 bases: TGTGCCAGCAGCTTAGGGACCCAGAATCAGCCCCAGCATTTT. The chain links TRBV7-8 to TRBJ1-5; D remains ambiguous. CDR3 length equals 14 residues. V was pared by 1 base and J by 4 bases, with 8 bases between. CDR1 and CDR2 from the germline V gene are SGHVS and FQNEAQ.

V usage is TRBV18 and J usage is TRBJ1-5; 7 bases agree with TRBD1. Germline V gene data show CDR1 as KGHSH and CDR2 as LQKENI. The CDR3 extends over 15 amino acids. The V and J ends lost 3 bases and 1 base, in that order; junction bases with no gene match: 3. CDR3 loop: CASSPTGMSNQPQHF. The CDR3 DNA sequence: TGTGCCAGCTCACCGACAGGGATGAGCAATCAGCCCCAGCATTTT.

This chain uses TRBV7-9 with TRBJ1-1; maybe TRBD1 (5 bases). The CDR3 runs to 10 residues. Germline V gene sequence: CDR1 SEHNR, CDR2 FQNEAQ (reference sequence). Trimming took off 8 bases at V and 11 bases at J, with 12 bases between the two ends. As DNA, the CDR3 is TGTGCCAGCGCCGGGACGGTCGCTTTCTTT. Amino acid sequence: CASAGTVAFF.

This rearrangement joins TRBV19 to TRBJ2-1; 10 nucleotides line up with TRBD2. The junction had 5 bases not matched to a gene; V was cut back by 3 bases and J by 15 bases. This CDR3 comprises 12 residues. CDR1 and CDR2 (germline): LNHDA, SQIVND (reference sequence). CDR3 DNA sequence: TGTGCCAGTAGTATCGGCGGGACTAGCGCGTTCTTC. This encodes CASSIGGTSAFF.

The chain carries TRBV12-3 or TRBV12-4 and TRBJ1-3; D not certain. The CDR3 extends over 13 amino acids. The germline V and J ends were trimmed by 6 bases and 0 bases, with 6 bases remaining between them. CDR3 loop: CASRGSSGNTIYF. As DNA, the CDR3 is TGTGCCAGCAGGGGGAGCTCTGGAAACACCATATATTTT.

This chain links TRBV19 with TRBJ2-7, with 9 bases fitting TRBD2. The junction had 15 bases not matched to a gene; V was cut back by 10 bases and J by 5 bases. Germline lookup yields CDR1 LNHDA and CDR2 SQIVND (reference sequence). The CDR3 length is 15 residues. This chain's CDR3 is CATSDIVSGSHEQYF. DNA of the CDR3: TGTGCCACTTCAGATATTGTTAGCGGGAGCCACGAGCAGTACTTC.

The rearrangement uses TRBV5-6 and TRBJ1-4, with D hard to call. Trimming pared 4 bases from V and 2 bases from J, leaving 12 bases between. The germline CDR1 and CDR2 sequences are SGHDT and YYEEEE. The CDR3 covers 15 residues. CDR3 sequence: CASSPLGVTNEKLFF. The CDR3 DNA reads as TGTGCCAGCAGCCCCTTGGGTGTCACTAATGAAAAACTGTTTTTT.

This chain joins TRBV7-9 and TRBJ1-4; D is possibly TRBD1 (5 bases). The V and J ends lost 1 base and 7 bases respectively, with 13 bases between them. The CDR3 length is 15 residues. Germline CDR1 is SEHNR and CDR2 is FQNEAQ (reference sequence). The CDR3 nucleotides read TGTGCCAGCAGCTTAGTACTTGGCAGGGCTGAAAAACTGTTTTTT. As protein: CASSLVLGRAEKLFF.

V and J are TRBV2 and TRBJ1-4, with D possibly being TRBD1 (6 bases). CDR3 length equals 14 residues. Trimming stripped 3 bases from V and 7 bases from J, with 12 bases between. Germline CDR1 is SNHLY and CDR2 is FYNNEI. This chain's CDR3 is CASSEGRGFEKLFF. CDR3 DNA sequence: TGTGCCAGCAGTGAGGGCAGGGGATTTGAAAAACTGTTTTTT. The complete variable domain, with remaining parts taken from reference TRBV2 and TRBJ1-4, reads EPEVTQTPSHQVTQMGQEVILRCVPISNHLYFYWYRQILGQKVEFLVSFYNNEISEKSEIFDDQFSVERPDGSNFTLKIRSTKLEDSAMYFCASSEGRGFEKLFFGSGTQLSVL.

V is TRBV20-1 and J is TRBJ2-3; tentatively, D is TRBD1 or TRBD2 (6 bases each). V was cut by 3 bases and J by 2 bases, with 18 bases left in between. CDR1 is DFQATT and CDR2 is SNEGSKA in the germline V gene (reference sequence). This CDR3 contains 16 residues. CDR3 sequence (DNA): TGCAGTGCTAGTCTGGTCGGGGGCCCCCTCACAGATACGCAGTATTTT. This sequence encodes CSASLVGGPLTDTQYF.

The chain links TRBV7-2 to TRBJ2-2, with TRBD1 identical over 7 bases. The V and J ends lost 2 bases and 0 bases, in that order; junction bases with no gene match: 0. The CDR3 runs to 15 residues. Germline loops: CDR1 SGHTA, CDR2 FQGNSA. Here the CDR3 reads CASSLQGANTGELFF. DNA of the CDR3: TGTGCCAGCAGCTTACAGGGGGCGAACACCGGGGAGCTGTTTTTT.

V is TRBV5-1 and J is TRBJ2-3, with 9 bases fitting TRBD1. J lost 6 bases, V lost 0 bases, and 5 bases had no gene match. The CDR3 contains 15 residues. Germline V gene lookup returns CDR1 SGHRS and CDR2 YFSETQ. DNA of the CDR3: TGCGCCAGCAGCTTGGCCCGACAGGGGGTGGATACGCAGTATTTT. Amino acids: CASSLARQGVDTQYF.

The chain links TRBV30 to TRBJ1-1, with 7 positions matching TRBD1. J gave up 11 bases and V 0 bases, and 9 bases lay outside the gene matches. In germline, CDR1 is GTSNPN, CDR2 SVGIG (reference sequence). This CDR3 contains 13 residues. The CDR3 reads CAWSVFTGQTAFF. For the CDR3, the DNA is TGTGCCTGGAGTGTTTTTACGGGACAGACGGCTTTCTTT.

This chain joins TRBV5-1 and TRBJ1-2; 11 positions match TRBD1. Germline V lookup: CDR1 SGHRS, CDR2 YFSETQ. The J segment lost 4 bases and the V segment lost 4 bases, leaving 6 bases of the junction unmatched. The CDR3 covers 15 residues. The CDR3 reads CASSPGQGASYGYTF. In DNA, the CDR3 is TGCGCCAGCAGCCCCGGACAGGGGGCGAGCTATGGCTACACCTTC.